This record covers a single T cell receptor (beta chain). It lacks a known antigen. No base quality values were provided; no much bigger clone lies one nucleotide off. The data stem from a study of cytomegalovirus exposure and HLA in healthy donors (dated by TCRdb to about 2017). Regarding the research as a whole: An earlier analysis of under 600 of the donors reported 276 Gb of sequence data and 120 million or so unique TCR beta sequences from 150 million to 200 million T cells. Class I and class II HLA loci were covered by the typing at four-digit resolution. Typing coverage varied by locus: about 629-630 donors for A, B, C, DRB1 and DQB1; under 550 for DQA1; about 600 for DPA1; roughly 450 for DPB1. Donor age, sex, ethnicity and CMV serostatus were compiled alongside the repertoire data. In addition to the first cohort of 666 subjects, a separate validation cohort of approximately 110 different subjects was used. The study profiled the T cell repertoires of approximately 700 subjects by immunosequencing and related them to cytomegalovirus serostatus. A later genetic analysis used genome-wide SNP genotypes for about three fifths of the 666 donors, treating that subset as a discovery cohort. The study aimed to test whether cataloging public T cell receptors could reveal signatures of past pathogen exposure. In the later analysis, no new phenotypic data were used to find candidate immune exposures; instead, reliance was placed on TCR beta sequences and their occurrence across donors. An early release that covered fewer than 800 HLA-typed donors contained about 300 gigabases of sequencing data and tens of millions of unique TCR sequences. Among the roughly 400 genotyped donors, around 81% belonged to the genetic ancestry cluster associated with self-reported Caucasian donors. To predict cytomegalovirus infection status, the study brought together high-throughput TCR immunosequencing, statistical association of individual TCRs with disease status, and machine learning. Four or five DR-DQ haplotypes were handled as single units for association and clustering because linkage in the cohort was strong. All discovery cohort repertoires had been generated on a single sequencing platform. An earlier analysis of 587 of the donors used high-throughput TCR beta sequencing to judge whether each TCR beta V gene segment behaved as functional or pseudogenic. A later analysis re-analyzed previously published TCR beta repertoires from 500 to 700 donors and added high-resolution HLA genotyping to study TCR occurrence patterns. Among 398 genotyped donors of the cohort, an average of roughly 230,000 unique TCR beta nucleotide sequences was sequenced per donor, of which 15% to 20% were non-productive. Here is what the overall study found, with its caveats: Compared with the roughly 670-donor mean, donors in an Asian-associated ancestry cluster had fewer N-insertions in productive TCRs, according to a later genetic analysis. A later analysis associated some 17,000 TCR beta sequences with specific HLA alleles at a false discovery rate of 0.05. In a later analysis, HLA-associated TCR beta chains showed more clonal expansion and lower generation probabilities than non-associated chains that were equally common. Three of the identified cytomegalovirus-associated TCR beta chains were confirmed in vitro to be specific for cytomegalovirus antigens. A later analysis found that most CMV-associated TCR beta chains appeared HLA-restricted, with HLA associations seemingly driven largely by CMV exposure. According to a later analysis, TCR association rates differed among HLA loci, with DRB1 alleles showing the most associated TCRs and HLA-C alleles showing the fewest. The classifier was reported to diagnose cytomegalovirus status with high specificity and sensitivity in both the original cohort and the validation cohort. Several of the top co-occurrence clusters appeared to be linked to parvovirus B19, influenza, CMV and Epstein-Barr virus, according to a later analysis. Only TCR beta chains were sequenced in this cohort, and the absence of alpha or paired-chain data limited detectable features. V-gene and J-gene trimming of TCR beta chains was associated with a missense DCLRE1C variant in a later genetic analysis, and the association was replicated in an independent cohort. Because HLA typing was unavailable for some donors at each locus, only the typed subset was used in association tests. Because counts were too low, some 17 rarely observed V segments, including chromosome 9 orphons, were left out of the earlier analysis of a few hundred of the donors. Assigning TCR associations to individual alleles was difficult when HLA alleles, especially DR and DQ, strongly co-occurred. In an earlier analysis of about 600 of the donors, most TCR beta V segments appeared in productive rearrangements about 87% or about 30% of the time, broadly matching IMGT annotations. According to the authors, the approach could potentially be generalized to other disease states and immunological phenotypes. A further reported finding was that TCR beta sequences accurately predicted the HLA-A and HLA-B alleles for most subjects in the first cohort. Sequencing depth was assumed to be roughly uniform across donors in the presence/absence analyses, though that assumption may not hold. A total of 150 to 200 TCR beta chains were listed by the study as associated with cytomegalovirus. Across donors, most TCR sequences were observed very rarely, whereas some public TCRs were present in many individuals. The sequencing pipeline was judged likely to have produced a cluster of highly shared sequence variants as a technical artifact. CMV serostatus was the only immune exposure information available for the cohort. Linkage disequilibrium might explain the correlated functional status among segregating V segments, but an unknown experimental factor could not be excluded.

The library came from the immunoSEQ multiplex PCR assay. For the multiplex PCR, a mixture combining 60 forward primers for TCR Vbeta segments and 13 reverse primers for TCR Jbeta segments was used. Amplification of the CDR3 region of rearranged TCR beta genes was performed with a multiplex PCR assay on genomic DNA. On the Illumina HiSeq System, the amplified TCR beta libraries were sequenced as 87-base-pair reads. The paper's data handling went like this. A later analysis counted around 72 million unique TCR beta chains across the approximately 700 repertoires, and some 11 million of these chains were shared by at least two donors. Raw reads were error-corrected and collapsed into unique sequences with a nearest-neighbor algorithm that merged closely related sequences to remove PCR and sequencing errors. CDR3 sequences were aligned to IMGT reference sequences to assign V, D and J gene segments. Each retained sequence needed at least a six-nucleotide match to both a V gene segment and a J gene segment. Rearrangements were called productive when the CDR3 lacked stop codons and stayed in frame with V and J; all others were non-productive. Following IMGT convention, CDR3 was defined as the stretch from the second conserved V-encoded cysteine up to the conserved J-encoded phenylalanine. The earlier analysis of some 550 of the donors excluded any sequence lacking an unambiguous match to a single V gene segment. In an earlier analysis of 587 of the donors, a V segment was called functional when productive rearrangements were above 56.7%, and segregating when the standard deviation between donors exceeded 5%. A statistical classification framework was built for diagnosing cytomegalovirus status from the catalog of TCR beta chain sequences. A later analysis assigned V and J genes by comparing TCR nucleotide sequences with IMGT/GENE-DB human TR gene sequences. A later analysis assigned CDR3 sequences and most-parsimonious VDJ recombination scenarios with the TCRdist pipeline. A later analysis defined each TCR beta chain by its CDR3 amino acid sequence plus V-gene family, and excluded reads lacking a unique V-gene family. To address suspected cross-contamination and a sequencing artifact, a later analysis removed approximately 590 highly shared, low-generation-probability nucleotide sequences. In a later analysis, a clonal expansion index was calculated for each public chain from normalized within-repertoire ranks of inferred template counts. A later analysis computed generation probabilities with a VDJ recombination model fitted to out-of-frame rearrangements, and checked the results against IGoR. In a later analysis, TCR-TCR, TCR-HLA and TCR-CMV co-occurrence was scored with hypergeometric tests, and a repertoire-size bias correction was applied to TCR pairs. In a later analysis, false discovery rates were estimated by permuting HLA or CMV assignments 20 times. A later analysis grouped co-occurring TCRs with DBSCAN, adding TCRdist sequence similarity when clustering within HLA-allele-positive subsets. Repertoires with fewer than 30,000 or more than 120,000 public chains, plus five repertoires with anomalous nucleotide sharing, were excluded from co-occurrence clustering. TCRdb holds this immuneACCESS table with in-frame rearrangements only. Some clones are missing; in checked studies, unresolved V genes explain under half, and the rest has no known cause. V and J calls and clone size come straight from that table; D and trimming were deduced from the DNA. The sample table contains around 180,000 clones; only one count was recorded for around 81% of them. Of the sample, 1.5% to 2% is held by the ten largest clones.

The cohort consisted of hundreds of healthy bone marrow donors. At the time of sampling, every cohort member was nominally healthy, though immune exposures that went unrecorded were likely present. The donor tested CMV seronegative and was one of the 352 seronegative cohort members. Each donor provided a peripheral blood sample, and peripheral blood mononuclear cells were used for TCR beta sequencing. The Qiagen DNeasy Blood Extraction Kit was used to extract genomic DNA from the blood cell samples. The source is a man aged 18 to 30 in good health and CMV-seronegative. The sequenced material came from PBMCs.

The CDR3 has the sequence CASSLNRDTGELFF. The nucleotide sequence is given as TGCGCCAGCAGCTTGAACAGAGACACCGGGGAGCTGTTTTTT. The V gene is TRBV5-1 and the J gene is TRBJ2-2, with no reliable assignment of the D segment. The CDR3 runs 14 residues from the cysteine to the phenylalanine. Just CDR3 DNA is preserved here, 42 bases in frame from base 1. The junction carries 7 bases between V and J, which are trimmed by 1 base and 3 bases respectively. CDR1 SGHRS and CDR2 YFSETQ were looked up in the germline V gene. Reference TRBV5-1 and TRBJ2-2 proteins supply the regions before and after the CDR3; the full variable domain is: KAGVTQTPRYLIKTRGQQVTLSCSPISGHRSVSWYQQTPGQGLQFLFEYFSETQRNKGNFPGRFSGRQFSNSRSEMNVSTLELGDSALYLCASSLNRDTGELFFGEGSRLTVL.